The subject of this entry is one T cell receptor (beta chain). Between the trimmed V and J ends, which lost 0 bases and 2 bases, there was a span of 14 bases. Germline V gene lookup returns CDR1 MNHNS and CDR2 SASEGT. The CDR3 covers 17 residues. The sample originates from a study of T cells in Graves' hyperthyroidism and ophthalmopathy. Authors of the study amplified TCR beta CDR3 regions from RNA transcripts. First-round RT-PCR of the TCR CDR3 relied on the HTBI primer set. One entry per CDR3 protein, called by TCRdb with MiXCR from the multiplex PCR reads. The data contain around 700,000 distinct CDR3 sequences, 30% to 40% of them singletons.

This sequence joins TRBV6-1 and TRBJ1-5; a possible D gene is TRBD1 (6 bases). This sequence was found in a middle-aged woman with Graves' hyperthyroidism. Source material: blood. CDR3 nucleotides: TGTGCCAGCAGTGAAGCAGGGGCAGGGGAGGGCAATCAGCCCCAGCATTTT. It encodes CASSEAGAGEGNQPQHF.